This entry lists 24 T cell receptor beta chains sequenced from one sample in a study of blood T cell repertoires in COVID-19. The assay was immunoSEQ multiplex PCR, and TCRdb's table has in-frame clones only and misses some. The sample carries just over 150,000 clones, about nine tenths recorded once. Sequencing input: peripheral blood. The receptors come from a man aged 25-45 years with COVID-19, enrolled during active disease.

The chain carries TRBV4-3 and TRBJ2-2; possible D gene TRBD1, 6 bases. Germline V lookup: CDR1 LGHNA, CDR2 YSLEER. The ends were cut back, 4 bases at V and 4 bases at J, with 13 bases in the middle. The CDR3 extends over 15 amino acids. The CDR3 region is CASSRRDTVTGELFF. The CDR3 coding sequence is TGCGCCAGCAGCCGACGGGACACAGTCACCGGGGAGCTGTTTTTT.

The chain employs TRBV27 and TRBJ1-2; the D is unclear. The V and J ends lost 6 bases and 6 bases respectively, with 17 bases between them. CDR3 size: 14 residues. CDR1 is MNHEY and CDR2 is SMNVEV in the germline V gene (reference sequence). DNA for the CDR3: TGTGCCAGCAGGTTTCGACAAGGCCAGGATGGCTACACCTTC. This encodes CASRFRQGQDGYTF.

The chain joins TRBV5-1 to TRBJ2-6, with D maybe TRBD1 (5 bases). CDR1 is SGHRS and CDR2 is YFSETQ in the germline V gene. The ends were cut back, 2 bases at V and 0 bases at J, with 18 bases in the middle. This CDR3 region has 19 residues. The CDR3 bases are TGCGCCAGCAGCTTAAACCCCACAGGTACTTACTCTGGGGCCAACGTCCTGACTTTC. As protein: CASSLNPTGTYSGANVLTF.

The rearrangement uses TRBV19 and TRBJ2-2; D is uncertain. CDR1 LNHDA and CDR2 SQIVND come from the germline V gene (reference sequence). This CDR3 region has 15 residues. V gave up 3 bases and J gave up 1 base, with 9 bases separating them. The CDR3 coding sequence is TGTGCCAGTAGTATCCCTCGCGAGAACACCGGGGAGCTGTTTTTT. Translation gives CASSIPRENTGELFF.

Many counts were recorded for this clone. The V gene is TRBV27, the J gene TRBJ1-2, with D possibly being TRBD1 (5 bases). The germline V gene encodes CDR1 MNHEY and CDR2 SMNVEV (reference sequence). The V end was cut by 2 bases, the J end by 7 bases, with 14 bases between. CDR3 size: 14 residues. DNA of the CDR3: TGTGCCAGCAGTTTAGATGGCAGGGCGGTTGGCTACACCTTC. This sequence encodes CASSLDGRAVGYTF.

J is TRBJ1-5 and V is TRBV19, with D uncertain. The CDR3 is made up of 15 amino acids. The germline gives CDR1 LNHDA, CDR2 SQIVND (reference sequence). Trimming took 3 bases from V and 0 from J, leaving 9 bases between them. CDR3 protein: CASSIQSYSNQPQHF. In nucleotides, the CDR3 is TGTGCCAGTAGTATTCAGTCTTATAGCAATCAGCCCCAGCATTTT.

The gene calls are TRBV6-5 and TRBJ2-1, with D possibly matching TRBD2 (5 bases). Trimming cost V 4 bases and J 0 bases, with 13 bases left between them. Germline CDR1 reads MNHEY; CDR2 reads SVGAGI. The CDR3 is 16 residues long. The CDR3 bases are TGTGCCAGCAGTTTCCAAAGCGGAAACTCCTACAATGAGCAGTTCTTC. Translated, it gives CASSFQSGNSYNEQFF.

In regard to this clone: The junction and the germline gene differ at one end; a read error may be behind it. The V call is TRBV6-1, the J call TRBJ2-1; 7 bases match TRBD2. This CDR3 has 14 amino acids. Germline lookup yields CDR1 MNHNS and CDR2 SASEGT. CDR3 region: CASSKAGSGNEQFF. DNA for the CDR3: TGTGCCAGCAGTAAAGCGGGGAGCGGCAATGAGCAGTTCTTC.

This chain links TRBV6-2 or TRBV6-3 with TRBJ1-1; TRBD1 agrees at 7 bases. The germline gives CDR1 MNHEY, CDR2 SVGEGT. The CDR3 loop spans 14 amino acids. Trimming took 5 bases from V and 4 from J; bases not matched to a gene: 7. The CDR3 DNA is TGTGCCAGCAGTGACGACAGGGCGGGCACTGAAGCTTTCTTT. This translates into CASSDDRAGTEAFF.

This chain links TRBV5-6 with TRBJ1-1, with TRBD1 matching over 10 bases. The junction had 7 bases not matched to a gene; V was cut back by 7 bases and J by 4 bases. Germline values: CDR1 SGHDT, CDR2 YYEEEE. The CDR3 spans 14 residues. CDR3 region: CASSTDRGLTEAFF. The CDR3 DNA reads TGTGCCAGCTCAACCGACAGGGGGCTCACTGAAGCTTTCTTT.

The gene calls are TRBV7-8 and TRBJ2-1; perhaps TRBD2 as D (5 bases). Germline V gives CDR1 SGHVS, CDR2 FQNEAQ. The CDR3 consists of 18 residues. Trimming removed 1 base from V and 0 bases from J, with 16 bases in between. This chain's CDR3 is CASSLDLRAGNSYNEQFF. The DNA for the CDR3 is TGTGCCAGCAGCTTAGACCTGAGGGCGGGTAACTCCTACAATGAGCAGTTCTTC.

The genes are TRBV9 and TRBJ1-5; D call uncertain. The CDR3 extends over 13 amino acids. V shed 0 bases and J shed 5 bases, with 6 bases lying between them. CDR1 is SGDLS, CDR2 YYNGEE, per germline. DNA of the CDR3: TGTGCCAGCAGCGTAGGTTCGGATCAGCCCCAGCATTTT. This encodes CASSVGSDQPQHF.

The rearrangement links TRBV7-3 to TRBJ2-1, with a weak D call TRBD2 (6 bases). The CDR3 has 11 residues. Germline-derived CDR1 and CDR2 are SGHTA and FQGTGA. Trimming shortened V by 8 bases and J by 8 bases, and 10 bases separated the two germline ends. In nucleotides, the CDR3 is TGTGCCAGCGGGGGGTTGGATGAGCAGTTCTTC. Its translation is CASGGLDEQFF.

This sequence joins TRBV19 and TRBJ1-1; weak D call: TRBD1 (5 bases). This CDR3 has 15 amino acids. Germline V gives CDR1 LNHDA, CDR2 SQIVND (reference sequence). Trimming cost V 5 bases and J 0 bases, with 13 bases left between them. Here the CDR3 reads CASSGWTPLNTEAFF. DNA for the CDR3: TGTGCCAGTAGTGGGTGGACACCTTTGAACACTGAAGCTTTCTTT.

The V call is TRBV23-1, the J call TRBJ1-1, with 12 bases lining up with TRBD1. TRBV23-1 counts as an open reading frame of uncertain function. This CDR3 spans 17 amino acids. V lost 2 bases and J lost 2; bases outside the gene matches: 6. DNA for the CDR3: TGCGCCAGCAGTCAAAACCGGGACAGGGGGCGTAACACTGAAGCTTTCTTT. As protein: CASSQNRDRGRNTEAFF.

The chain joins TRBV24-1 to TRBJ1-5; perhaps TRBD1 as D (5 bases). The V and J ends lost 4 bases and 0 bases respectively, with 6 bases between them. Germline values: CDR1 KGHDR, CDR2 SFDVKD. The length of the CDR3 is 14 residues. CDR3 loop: CATSEGDSNQPQHF. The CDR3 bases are TGTGCCACCAGTGAAGGGGATAGCAATCAGCCCCAGCATTTT.

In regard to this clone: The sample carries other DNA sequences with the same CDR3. This CDR3 reads CATSGQGSTDTQYF. DNA of the CDR3: TGTGCCACCAGCGGACAGGGAAGCACAGATACGCAGTATTTT. The chain combines TRBV24-1 with TRBJ2-3, with TRBD1 identical over 8 bases. Germline loops: CDR1 KGHDR, CDR2 SFDVKD. The trim removed 7 bases at V and 0 bases at J, leaving 2 bases unmatched. The CDR3 sequence is 14 residues long.

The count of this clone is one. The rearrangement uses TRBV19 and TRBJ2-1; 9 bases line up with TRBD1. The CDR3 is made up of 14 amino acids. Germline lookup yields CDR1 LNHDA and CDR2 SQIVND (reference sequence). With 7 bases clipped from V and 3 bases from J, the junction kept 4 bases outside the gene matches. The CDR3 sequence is CASMTGGFYNEQFF. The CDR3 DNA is TGTGCCAGTATGACAGGGGGATTCTACAATGAGCAGTTCTTC.

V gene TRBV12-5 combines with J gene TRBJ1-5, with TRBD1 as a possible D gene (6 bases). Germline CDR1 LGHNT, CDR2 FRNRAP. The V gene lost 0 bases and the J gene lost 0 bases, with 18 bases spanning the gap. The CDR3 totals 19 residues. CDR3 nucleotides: TGTGCTAGTGGTTTGGTAGGGGAACAGGGAAATTATAGCAATCAGCCCCAGCATTTT. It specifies CASGLVGEQGNYSNQPQHF.

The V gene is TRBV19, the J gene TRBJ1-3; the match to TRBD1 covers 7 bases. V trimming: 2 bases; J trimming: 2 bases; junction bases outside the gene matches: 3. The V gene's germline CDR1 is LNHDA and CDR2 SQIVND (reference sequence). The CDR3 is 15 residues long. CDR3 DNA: TGTGCCAGTAGTATACTAGACAGGGCTGGAAACACCATATATTTT. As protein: CASSILDRAGNTIYF.

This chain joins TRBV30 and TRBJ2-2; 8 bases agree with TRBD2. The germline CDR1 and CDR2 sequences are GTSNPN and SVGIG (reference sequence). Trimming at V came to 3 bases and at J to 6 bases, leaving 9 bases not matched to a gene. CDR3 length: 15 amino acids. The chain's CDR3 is CAWSRSGSYAGELFF. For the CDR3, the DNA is TGTGCCTGGAGCAGAAGCGGGAGTTATGCCGGGGAGCTGTTTTTT.

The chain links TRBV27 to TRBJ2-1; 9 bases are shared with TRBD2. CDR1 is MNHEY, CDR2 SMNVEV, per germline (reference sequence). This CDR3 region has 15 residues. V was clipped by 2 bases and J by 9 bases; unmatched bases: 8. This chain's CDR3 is CASSLGLAGTAEQFF. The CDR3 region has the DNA TGTGCCAGCAGTTTAGGTCTAGCGGGGACGGCTGAGCAGTTCTTC.

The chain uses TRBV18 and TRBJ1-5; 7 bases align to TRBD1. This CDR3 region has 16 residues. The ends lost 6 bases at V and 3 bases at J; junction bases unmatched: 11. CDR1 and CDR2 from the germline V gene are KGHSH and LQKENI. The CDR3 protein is CASSQGVDRTNQPQHF. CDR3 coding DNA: TGTGCCAGCTCCCAGGGGGTGGACAGGACCAATCAGCCCCAGCATTTT.

CDR3: CASSSGQTYGYTF. The CDR3 DNA is TGTGCCAGCAGCTCGGGTCAAACCTATGGCTACACCTTC. The genes are TRBV5-5 and TRBJ1-2, with D hard to call. The germline V gene has CDR1 SGHKS and CDR2 YYEKEE (reference sequence). The CDR3 consists of 13 residues. Trimming shortened V by 3 bases and J by 4 bases, and 10 bases separated the two germline ends. Together with reference TRBV5-5 and TRBJ1-2, the CDR3 gives the full variable domain: DAGVTQSPTHLIKTRGQQVTLRCSPISGHKSVSWYQQVLGQGPQFIFQYYEKEERGRGNFPDRFSARQFPNYSSELNVNALLLGDSALYLCASSSGQTYGYTFGSGTRLTVV.